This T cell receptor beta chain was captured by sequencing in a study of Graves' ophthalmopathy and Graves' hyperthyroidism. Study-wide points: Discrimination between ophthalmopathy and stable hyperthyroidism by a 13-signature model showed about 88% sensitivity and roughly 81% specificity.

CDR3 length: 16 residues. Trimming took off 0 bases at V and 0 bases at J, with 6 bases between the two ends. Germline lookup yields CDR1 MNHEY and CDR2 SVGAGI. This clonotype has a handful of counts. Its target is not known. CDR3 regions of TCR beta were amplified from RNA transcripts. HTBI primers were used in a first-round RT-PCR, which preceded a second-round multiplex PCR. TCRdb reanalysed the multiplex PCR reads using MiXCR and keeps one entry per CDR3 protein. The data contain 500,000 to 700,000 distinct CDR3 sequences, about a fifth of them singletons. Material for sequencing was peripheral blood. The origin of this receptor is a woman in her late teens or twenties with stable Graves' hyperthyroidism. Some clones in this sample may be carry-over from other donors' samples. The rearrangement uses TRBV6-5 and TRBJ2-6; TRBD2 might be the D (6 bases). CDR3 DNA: TGTGCCAGCAGTTACTCGGGAGGCTCTGGGGCCAACGTCCTGACTTTC. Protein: CASSYSGGSGANVLTF.